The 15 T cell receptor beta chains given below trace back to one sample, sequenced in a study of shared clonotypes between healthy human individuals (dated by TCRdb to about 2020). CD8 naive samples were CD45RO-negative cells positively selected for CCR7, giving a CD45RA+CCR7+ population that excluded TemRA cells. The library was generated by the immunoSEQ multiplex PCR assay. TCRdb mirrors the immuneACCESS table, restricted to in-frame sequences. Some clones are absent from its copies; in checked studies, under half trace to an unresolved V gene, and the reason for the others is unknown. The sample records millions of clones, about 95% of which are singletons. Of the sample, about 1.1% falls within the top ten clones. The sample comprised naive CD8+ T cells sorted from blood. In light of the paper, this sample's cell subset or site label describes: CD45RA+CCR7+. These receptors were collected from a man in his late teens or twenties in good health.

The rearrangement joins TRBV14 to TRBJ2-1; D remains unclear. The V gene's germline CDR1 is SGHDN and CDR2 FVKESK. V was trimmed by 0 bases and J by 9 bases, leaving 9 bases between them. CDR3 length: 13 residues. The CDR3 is CASSQDLVREQFF. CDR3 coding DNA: TGTGCCAGCAGCCAAGACCTAGTTCGTGAGCAGTTCTTC. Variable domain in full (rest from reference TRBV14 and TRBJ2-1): EAGVTQFPSHSVIEKGQTVTLRCDPISGHDNLYWYRRVMGKEIKFLLHFVKESKQDESGMPNNRFLAERTGGTYSTLKVQPAELEDSGVYFCASSQDLVREQFFGPGTRLTVL.

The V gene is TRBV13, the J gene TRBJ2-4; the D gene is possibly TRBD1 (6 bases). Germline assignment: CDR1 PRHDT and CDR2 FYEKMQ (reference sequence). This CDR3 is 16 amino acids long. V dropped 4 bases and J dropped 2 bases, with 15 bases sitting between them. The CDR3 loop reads CASSSRGWGPKNIQYF. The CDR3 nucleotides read TGTGCCAGCAGCTCTAGGGGGTGGGGCCCCAAAAACATTCAGTACTTC.

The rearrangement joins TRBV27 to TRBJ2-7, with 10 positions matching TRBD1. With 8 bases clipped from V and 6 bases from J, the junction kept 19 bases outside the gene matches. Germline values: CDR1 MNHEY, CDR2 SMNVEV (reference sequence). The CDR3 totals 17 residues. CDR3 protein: CASRLIGPGQGSPEQYF. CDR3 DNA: TGTGCCAGCCGGCTTATCGGGCCGGGACAGGGGTCCCCCGAGCAGTACTTC.

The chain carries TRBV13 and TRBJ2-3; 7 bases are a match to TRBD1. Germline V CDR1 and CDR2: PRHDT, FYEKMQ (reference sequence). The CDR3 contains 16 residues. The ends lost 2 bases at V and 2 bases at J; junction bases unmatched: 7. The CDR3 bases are TGTGCCAGCAGCTTACGGGACAGCCCCTACACAGATACGCAGTATTTT. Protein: CASSLRDSPYTDTQYF.

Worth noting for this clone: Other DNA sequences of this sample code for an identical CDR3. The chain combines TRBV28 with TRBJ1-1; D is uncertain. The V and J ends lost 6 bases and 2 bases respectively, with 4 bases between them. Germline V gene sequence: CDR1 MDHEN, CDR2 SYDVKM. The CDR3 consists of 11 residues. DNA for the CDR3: TGTGCCAGCAGCCGTAACACTGAAGCTTTCTTT. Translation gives CASSRNTEAFF. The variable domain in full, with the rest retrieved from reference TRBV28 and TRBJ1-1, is DVKVTQSSRYLVKRTGEKVFLECVQDMDHENMFWYRQDPGLGLRLIYFSYDVKMKEKGDIPEGYSVSREKKERFSLILESASTNQTSMYLCASSRNTEAFFGQGTRLTVV.

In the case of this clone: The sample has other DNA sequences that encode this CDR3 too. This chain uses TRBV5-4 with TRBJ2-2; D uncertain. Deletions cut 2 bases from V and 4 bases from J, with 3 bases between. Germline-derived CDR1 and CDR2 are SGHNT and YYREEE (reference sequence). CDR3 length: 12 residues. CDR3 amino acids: CASSLSTGELFF. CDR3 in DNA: TGTGCCAGCAGCTTATCCACCGGGGAGCTGTTTTTT.

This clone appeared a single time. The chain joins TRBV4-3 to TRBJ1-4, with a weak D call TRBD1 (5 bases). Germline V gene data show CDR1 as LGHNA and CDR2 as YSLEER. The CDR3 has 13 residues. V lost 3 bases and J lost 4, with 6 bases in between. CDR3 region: CASSHRDNEKLFF. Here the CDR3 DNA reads TGCGCCAGCAGCCACAGGGATAATGAAAAACTGTTTTTT.

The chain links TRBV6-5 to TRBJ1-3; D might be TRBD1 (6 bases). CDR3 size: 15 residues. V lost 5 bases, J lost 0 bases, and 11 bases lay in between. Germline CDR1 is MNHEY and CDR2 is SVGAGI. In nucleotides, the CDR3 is TGTGCCAGCAGTACAACAGGGATCTCTGGAAACACCATATATTTT. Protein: CASSTTGISGNTIYF.

The CDR3 protein is CAWAPGGSGNYYEQYF. CDR3 nucleotide sequence: TGTGCCTGGGCTCCGGGGGGGAGCGGGAATTACTACGAGCAGTACTTC. V and J are TRBV30 and TRBJ2-7; 8 nucleotides match TRBD2. Per germline, CDR1 GTSNPN and CDR2 SVGIG (reference sequence). The J segment lost 3 bases and the V segment lost 5 bases, leaving 15 bases of the junction unmatched. The CDR3 sequence is 16 residues long.

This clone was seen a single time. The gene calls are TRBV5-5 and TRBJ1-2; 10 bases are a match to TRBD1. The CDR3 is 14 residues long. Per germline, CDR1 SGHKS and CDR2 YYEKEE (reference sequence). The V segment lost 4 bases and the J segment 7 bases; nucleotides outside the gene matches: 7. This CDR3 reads CASSLGTGVGGYTF. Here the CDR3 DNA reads TGTGCCAGCAGCCTCGGGACAGGGGTCGGTGGCTACACCTTC.

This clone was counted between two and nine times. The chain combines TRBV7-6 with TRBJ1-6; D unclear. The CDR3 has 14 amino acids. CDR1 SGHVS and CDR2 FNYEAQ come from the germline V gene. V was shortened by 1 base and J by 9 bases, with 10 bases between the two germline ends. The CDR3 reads CASSLDGRPSPLHF. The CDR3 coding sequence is TGTGCCAGCAGCTTAGACGGGCGGCCTTCACCCCTCCACTTT.

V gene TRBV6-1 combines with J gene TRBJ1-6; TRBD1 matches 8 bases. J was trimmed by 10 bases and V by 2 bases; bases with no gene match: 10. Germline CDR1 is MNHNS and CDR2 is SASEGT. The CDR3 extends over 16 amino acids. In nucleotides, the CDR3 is TGTGCCAGCAGTGAATTCTCCGGACAGGGTGGATCACCCCTCCACTTT. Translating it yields CASSEFSGQGGSPLHF.

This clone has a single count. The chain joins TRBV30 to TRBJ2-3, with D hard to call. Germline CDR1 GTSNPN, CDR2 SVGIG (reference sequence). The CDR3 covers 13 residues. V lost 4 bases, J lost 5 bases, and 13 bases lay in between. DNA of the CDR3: TGTGCCTGGAACAAAGGGATAGGAGATACGCAGTATTTT. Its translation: CAWNKGIGDTQYF.

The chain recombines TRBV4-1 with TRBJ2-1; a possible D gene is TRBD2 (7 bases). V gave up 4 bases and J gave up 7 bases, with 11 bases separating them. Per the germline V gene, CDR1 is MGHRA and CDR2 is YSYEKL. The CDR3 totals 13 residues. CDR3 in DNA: TGCGCCAGCAGCCTCCGGGGGGCGAATGAGCAGTTCTTC. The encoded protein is CASSLRGANEQFF.

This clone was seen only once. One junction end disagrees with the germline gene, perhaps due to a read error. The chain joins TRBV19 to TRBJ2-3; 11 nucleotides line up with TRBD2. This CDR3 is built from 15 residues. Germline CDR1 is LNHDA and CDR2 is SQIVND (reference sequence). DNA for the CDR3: TGTGCCAGTAGCATAGCGGGAGGGCCGTCAGATACGCAGTATTTT. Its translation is CASSIAGGPSDTQYF.